This T cell receptor beta chain is drawn from a study of response to subunit inactivated influenza vaccine. Study-wide results and caveats: Only a handful of new T cells, the authors suggested, are recruited with each seasonal influenza vaccination.

This clonotype was seen only a few times. Its target is unknown. TCRdb analysed the RT-PCR reads with MiXCR anew, one entry per CDR3 protein. Here the sample spans approximately 680,000 distinct CDR3 sequences, roughly 14% being singletons. This sequence was found in a man over 45 who received an inactivated influenza vaccine. The specimen comprised PBMCs from blood, sampled 11 to 12 days after vaccination.

CDR3 sequence (DNA): TGTGCCAGCAGACCGGACCTAGCAACTAATGAAAAACTGTTTTTT. Its protein product is CASRPDLATNEKLFF. This chain uses TRBV12-3 or TRBV12-4 with TRBJ1-4; D is undetermined. The CDR3 is 15 amino acids. V shed 6 bases and J shed 0 bases, with 11 bases lying between them.